One sample yielded the 8 T cell receptor beta chains listed below, sequenced in a study of Ad26.COV2.S vaccination and SARS-CoV-2 variants. Treatment specified: over 15 received Ad26.COV2.S at low or high dose, single or two shots; 5 received placebo; per-sample allocation not given. Specimens were obtained on day 63 following the first vaccine or placebo injection. Clones were read by immunoSEQ multiplex PCR, and TCRdb kept only the in-frame ones, dropping some. The table lists more than 400,000 clones, less than 95% of them singletons. The sample in question was peripheral blood, obtained in a trial of Ad26.COV2.S vaccine versus placebo. All receptors derive from a person between 18 and 65 years old who received the Ad26.COV2.S COVID-19 vaccine or a placebo.

The CDR3 nucleotides read TGCAGTGCTAGTAACCGCAGCTCCTACAATGAGCAGTTCTTC. Translated, it gives CSASNRSSYNEQFF. This rearrangement joins TRBV20-1 to TRBJ2-1; D remains unclear. Trimming took 3 bases from V and 0 from J, leaving 9 bases between them. The CDR3 is 14 amino acids. The V gene's germline CDR1 is DFQATT and CDR2 SNEGSKA (reference sequence).

Comments on this clone: Germline is not matched at one junction end, which may reflect a read error. The rearrangement joins TRBV3-1 (or the pseudogene TRBV3-2) to TRBJ2-6; 9 positions match TRBD1. From germline, CDR1 is LGHDT and CDR2 YNNKEL (reference sequence). The CDR3 runs to 20 residues. The CDR3 DNA follows: TGTGCCAGCAGACAAGCGATAGACAGGGGGTTTAGCTCTGGGGCCAACGTCCTGACTTTC. This sequence encodes CASRQAIDRGFSSGANVLTF.

For this clone: The junction and the germline gene differ at one end; a read error may be behind it. This chain joins TRBV6-6 and TRBJ2-5, with D uncertain. CDR1 is MNHNY, CDR2 SVGAGI, per germline (reference sequence). The CDR3 extends over 13 amino acids. The CDR3 sequence: CAASPEVQGTQYF. DNA of the CDR3: TGTGCCGCTTCCCCCGAGGTCCAAGGGACCCAGTACTTC.

V and J are TRBV28 and TRBJ1-4; 7 bases fit TRBD1. V gave up 2 bases and J gave up 0 bases; unmatched junction bases: 0. The length of the CDR3 is 15 residues. The germline V gene has CDR1 MDHEN and CDR2 SYDVKM. The CDR3 is CASSLGTATNEKLFF. As DNA, the CDR3 is TGTGCCAGCAGTTTAGGGACAGCAACTAATGAAAAACTGTTTTTT.

The chain recombines TRBV7-3 with TRBJ2-2; weak D call: TRBD1 (5 bases). With 4 bases removed from V and 1 base from J, the gap between germline ends came to 7 bases. Germline CDR1 reads SGHTA; CDR2 reads FQGTGA. The CDR3 totals 14 residues. The DNA for the CDR3 is TGTGCCAGCAGCTCGACAGTGAACACCGGGGAGCTGTTTTTT. Encoded protein: CASSSTVNTGELFF.

This clone was seen once. The gene calls are TRBV4-1 and TRBJ2-4; TRBD2 matches at 10 bases. The CDR3 is 19 residues long. J lost 1 base, V lost 4 bases, and 13 bases had no gene match. The germline V gene encodes CDR1 MGHRA and CDR2 YSYEKL. CDR3 in amino acids: CASSPRTSGSGVAKNIQYF. The CDR3 DNA is TGCGCCAGCAGCCCTCGGACTAGCGGATCGGGTGTTGCCAAAAACATTCAGTACTTC.

The CDR3, as DNA: TGTGCCAGCAGCTTAGGAGTCGGGGACAGGGGGACAGATACGCAGTATTTT. Translated: CASSLGVGDRGTDTQYF. The chain joins TRBV11-2 to TRBJ2-3; TRBD1 agrees at 11 bases. This CDR3 is built from 17 residues. V lost 1 base to trimming and J lost 3 bases; unmatched junction nucleotides: 6. The germline CDR1 and CDR2 sequences are SGHAT and FQNNGV.

The chain combines TRBV7-2 with TRBJ1-4; D not resolved. CDR1 SGHTA and CDR2 FQGNSA come from the germline V gene. The ends were cut back, 1 base at V and 9 bases at J, with 6 bases in the middle. The CDR3 totals 12 residues. The DNA of the CDR3 is TGTGCCAGCAGCTTAGGGGAGAAAAAACTGTTTTTT. Translated, it gives CASSLGEKKLFF.